This T cell receptor (beta chain) comes out of a study of blood T cell repertoires in COVID-19. In the study overall: From the United States, Italy and Spain came samples of acute and convalescent COVID-19. PBMCs, B-cell-depleted T cells, or T cells provided the cDNA or gDNA that made up the material.

Authors' analysis steps: Estimates of nucleated cell counts were drawn from the amplification of reference gene primers. The data were produced by immunoSEQ multiplex PCR, yet TCRdb's version contains in-frame clones alone and is incomplete. V and J calls and clone size are given by that table; D and trimming were obtained from the DNA. The sample carries 90,000 to 120,000 clones, approximately 90% recorded once. In germline, CDR1 is LNHNV, CDR2 YYDKDF (reference sequence). Trimming stripped 1 base from V and 6 bases from J, with 7 bases between. This CDR3 has 12 residues. Sequencing was performed on peripheral blood. The rearrangement joins TRBV15 to TRBJ2-7, with D possibly matching TRBD1 (5 bases). This clonotype originated in a middle-aged man with active or convalescent COVID-19. As DNA, the CDR3 is TGTGCCACCAGCAGAGGGGGCCTCGAGCAGTACTTC. Translated, it gives CATSRGGLEQYF.